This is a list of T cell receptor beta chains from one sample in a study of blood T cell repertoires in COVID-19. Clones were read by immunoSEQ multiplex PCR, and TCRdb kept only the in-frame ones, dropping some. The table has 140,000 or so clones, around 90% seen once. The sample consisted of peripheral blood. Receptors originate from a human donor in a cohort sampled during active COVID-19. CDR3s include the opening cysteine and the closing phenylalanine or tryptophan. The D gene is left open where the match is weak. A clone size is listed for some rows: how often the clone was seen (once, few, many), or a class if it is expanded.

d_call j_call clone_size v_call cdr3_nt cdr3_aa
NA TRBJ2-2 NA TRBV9 TGTGCCAGCAGCGTATCGTTGAGGGAGTTAAACACCGGGGAGCTGTTTTTT CASSVSLRELNTGELFF
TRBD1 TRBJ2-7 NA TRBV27 TGTGCCAGCAGTCCACATCGACAGGGTTGGACCTACGAGCAGTACTTC CASSPHRQGWTYEQYF
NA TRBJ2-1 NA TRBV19 TGTGCCAGTAGAACCATAAGCGGAAGCTCCTACAATGAGCAGTTCTTC CASRTISGSSYNEQFF
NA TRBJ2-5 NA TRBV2 TGTGCCAGCAGTGAGGAGGGGGCTCTGCAAGAGACCCAGTACTTC CASSEEGALQETQYF
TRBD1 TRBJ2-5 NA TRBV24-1 TGTGCCACCAGTGATTTGGCGGGCCGGGACAGGGGGGCGAGACAGTACTTC CATSDLAGRDRGARQYF
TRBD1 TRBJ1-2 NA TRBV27 TGTGCCAGCAGTCCCAGACAGGGTTGGTCCTATGGCTACACCTTC CASSPRQGWSYGYTF
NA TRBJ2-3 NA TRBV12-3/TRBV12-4 TGTGCCAGCAGCTCTTACACAGATACGCAGTATTTT CASSSYTDTQYF
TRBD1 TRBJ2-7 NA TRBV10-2 TGCGCCAGCAAAGGGTCCCTGGGACAGGGGTACGAGCAGTACTTC CASKGSLGQGYEQYF
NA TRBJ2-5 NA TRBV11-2 TGTGCCAGCAGCCAGCAAGAGACCCAGTACTTC CASSQQETQYF
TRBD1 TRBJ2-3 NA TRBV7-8 TGTGCCAGCAGTAACGATCAACGAGGGGGACAGAACACAGATACGCAGTATTTT CASSNDQRGGQNTDTQYF
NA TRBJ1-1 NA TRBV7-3 TGTGCCAGCAGCCAACAGGGTGGGAGCACTGAAGCTTTCTTT CASSQQGGSTEAFF
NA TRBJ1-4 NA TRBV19 TGTGCCAGTAGTATGACCCGGACAGCCGGGATGAAAAAACTGTTTTTT CASSMTRTAGMKKLFF
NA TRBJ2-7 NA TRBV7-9 TGTGCCAGCAGCTTGATTCCCGGGCAGGGAACCTACGAGCAGTACTTC CASSLIPGQGTYEQYF
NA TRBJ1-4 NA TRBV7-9 TGTGCCAGCAGCTGGGGGAACAGGGCCTTTAATGAAAAACTGTTTTTT CASSWGNRAFNEKLFF
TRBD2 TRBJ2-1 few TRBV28 TGTGCCAGCAGTTTATATACCGGGACTAGCGGGAGAAGGGATGAGCAGTTCTTC CASSLYTGTSGRRDEQFF
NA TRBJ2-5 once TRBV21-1 TGTGCCAGCAGCGCGGGACTAGCGGGAGTCACCCAGTACTTC CASSAGLAGVTQYF
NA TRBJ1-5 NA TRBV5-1 TGCGCCAGCAGCTTGGCTGCGTCTGGGCCCCAGCATTTT CASSLAASGPQHF
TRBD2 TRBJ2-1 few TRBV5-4 TGTGCCAGCTGGGGGGGACCCTACAATGAGCAGTTCTTC CASWGGPYNEQFF
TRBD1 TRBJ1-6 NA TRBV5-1 TGCGCCAGCAGCCTATTAGGACAGGGTGGGGGAGATGTGAATTCACCCCTCCACTTT CASSLLGQGGGDVNSPLHF
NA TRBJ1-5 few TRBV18 TGTGCCAGCTCCCGACAGGACAATCAGCCCCAGCATTTT CASSRQDNQPQHF
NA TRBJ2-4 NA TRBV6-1 TGTGCCAGCAGTGAAGCCCACCTATGGAAAAACATTCAGTACTTC CASSEAHLWKNIQYF
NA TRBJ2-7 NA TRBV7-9 TGTGCCAGCAGGCTGGACAGTACCGAGCAGTACTTC CASRLDSTEQYF
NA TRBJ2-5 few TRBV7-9 TGTGCCAGCAGCTTTTTTGTAGGCGGGCAGGTTGTGGGGGAGACCCAGTACTTC CASSFFVGGQVVGETQYF
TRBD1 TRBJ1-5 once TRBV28 TGTGCCAGCAGTTTCGGGACAGGGGGCTTCGGTCAGCCCCAGCATTTT CASSFGTGGFGQPQHF
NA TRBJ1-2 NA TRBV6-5 TGTGCCAGCAGGATAGGGACTGTCCCTGGCTACACCTTC CASRIGTVPGYTF
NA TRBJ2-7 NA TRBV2 TGTGCCAGCCGACAGGATTACTCCTACGAGCAGTACTTC CASRQDYSYEQYF
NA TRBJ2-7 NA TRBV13 TGTGCCAGCAGCTTAGGCCCCAATGCCCGAGGGGGACCGGTCTCCTACGAGCAGTACTTC CASSLGPNARGGPVSYEQYF
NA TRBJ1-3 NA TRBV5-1 TGCGCCAGCAGCTTGGACAGGATAGCTGGAAACACCATATATTTT CASSLDRIAGNTIYF
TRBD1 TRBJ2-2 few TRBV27 TGTGCCAGGAGAACAGGGGGCACCGGGGAGCTGTTTTTT CARRTGGTGELFF
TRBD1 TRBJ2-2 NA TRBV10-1 TGCGCCAGCAGTGACTCAGGGGGCCGGAACACCGGGGAGCTGTTTTTT CASSDSGGRNTGELFF
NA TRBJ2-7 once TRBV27 TGTGCCAGCAGTTTAGCTAGCGCCGGTGGGGAGCAGTACTTC CASSLASAGGEQYF
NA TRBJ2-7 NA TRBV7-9 TGTGCCAGCAGCTTGTGGGAGGACGAGCAGTACTTC CASSLWEDEQYF
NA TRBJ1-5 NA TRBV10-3 TGTGCCATCAGTGAGACAGGCCGGGGGTATCAGCCCCAGCATTTT CAISETGRGYQPQHF
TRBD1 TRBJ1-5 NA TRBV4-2 TGTGCCAGCAGCCAATTACCGGGACAGGGGAATCAGCCCCAGCATTTT CASSQLPGQGNQPQHF
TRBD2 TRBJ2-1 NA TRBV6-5 TGTGCCAGCAGTTACGTCCTAGCGGACAATGAGCAGTTCTTC CASSYVLADNEQFF
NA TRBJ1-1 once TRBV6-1 TGTGCCAGCAGTGAGGTTAGTAGGGACACCGGAGCTTTCTTT CASSEVSRDTGAFF
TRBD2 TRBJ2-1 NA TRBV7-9 TGTGCCAGCAGCTTGCTAGCGGAAGTTTACAATGAGCAGTTCTTC CASSLLAEVYNEQFF
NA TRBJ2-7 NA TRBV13 TGTGCCAGCAGCTTCCGAGGGGGAGCGGGACCGTACTTC CASSFRGGAGPYF
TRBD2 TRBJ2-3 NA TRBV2 TGTGCCAGCAGTTTTAGCGGGAGAGATCGCACAGATACGCAGTATTTT CASSFSGRDRTDTQYF
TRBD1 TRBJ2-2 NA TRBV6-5 TGTGCCAGCAGGACAGGGCTTAACACCGGGGAGCTGTTTTTT CASRTGLNTGELFF
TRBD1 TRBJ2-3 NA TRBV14 TGTGCCAGCAGCCAAGTAGGGGGCTTCACAGATACGCAGTATTTT CASSQVGGFTDTQYF
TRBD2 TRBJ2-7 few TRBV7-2 TGTGCCAGCAGCCCCCGGAGCGGGGGATCCTACGAGCAGTACTTC CASSPRSGGSYEQYF
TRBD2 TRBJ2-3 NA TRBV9 TGTGCCAGCAGCGTAGCTAGCGGGAGCACAGATACGCAGTATTTT CASSVASGSTDTQYF